One and the same sample provided the 25 T cell receptor beta chains below, sequenced in a study of T-cell memory formation after mild COVID-19. TCRdb re-called the 5' RACE reads through MiXCR, storing one row per CDR3 protein. The table has about 620,000 distinct CDR3 sequences, more than 15% seen once; the top ten hold 12%. The source material was PBMCs or a T cell subset sorted from them (not recorded which). The source is an adult woman who had mild COVID-19 (a few samples of this study predate the infection). Cell type and time point are not known.

The CDR3 protein is CASSLRGGFLSYNEQFF. CDR3 nucleotides: TGCGCCAGCAGCTTGAGGGGGGGGTTCTTATCCTACAATGAGCAGTTCTTC. The V gene is TRBV5-1, the J gene TRBJ2-1; D is perhaps TRBD2 (7 bases). V lost 1 base and J lost 1, with 15 bases in between. This CDR3 is 17 amino acids long. CDR1 is SGHRS and CDR2 is YFSETQ in the germline V gene.

This clonotype was observed at least ten times. Written as DNA, the CDR3 is TGTGCCAGCAGTGAAGAGGGGGTGTCGTACGAGCAGTACTTC. Protein sequence: CASSEEGVSYEQYF. The rearrangement uses TRBV25-1 and TRBJ2-7; the D gene is possibly TRBD1 (6 bases). Trimming pared 2 bases from V and 4 bases from J, leaving 12 bases between. CDR3 size: 14 residues. Germline V gene sequence: CDR1 MGHDK, CDR2 SYGVNS.

There are a few counts of this clonotype. The chain recombines TRBV9 with TRBJ1-1; D gene ambiguous. The CDR3 runs to 14 residues. Germline CDR1 reads SGDLS; CDR2 reads YYNGEE. Trimming pared 4 bases from V and 4 bases from J, leaving 14 bases between. The CDR3 reads CASSPIEGITEAFF. The CDR3, as DNA: TGTGCCAGCAGCCCAATAGAGGGAATCACTGAAGCTTTCTTT.

This clonotype was seen a handful of times. The genes are TRBV4-1 and TRBJ2-5; unclear D gene. Germline CDR1 MGHRA, CDR2 YSYEKL. Between the trimmed V and J ends, which lost 0 bases and 5 bases, there was a span of 13 bases. This CDR3 is built from 15 residues. DNA of the CDR3: TGCGCCAGCAGCCAAGATCTCTCGTCCGGGGAGACCCAGTACTTC. Residues: CASSQDLSSGETQYF.

The rearrangement links TRBV2 to TRBJ2-2, with D maybe TRBD2 (5 bases). The germline V gene encodes CDR1 SNHLY and CDR2 FYNNEI. V was clipped by 4 bases and J by 0 bases, with 9 bases between them. The CDR3 length is 15 residues. The CDR3 region has the DNA TGTGCCAGCAGTGCAATGGGAGCGAACACCGGGGAGCTGTTTTTT. Residues: CASSAMGANTGELFF.

The rearrangement links TRBV2 to TRBJ2-3; D assignment may be TRBD1 or TRBD2 (6 bases each). The CDR3 contains 14 residues. The germline V gene encodes CDR1 SNHLY and CDR2 FYNNEI. V was pared by 8 bases and J by 2 bases, with 14 bases between. This CDR3 is CASGGQGLTDTQYF. CDR3 in DNA: TGTGCCAGCGGGGGGCAGGGGCTCACAGATACGCAGTATTTT.

This clonotype came up a few times. The chain joins TRBV4-1 to TRBJ1-1; D unresolved. CDR1 MGHRA and CDR2 YSYEKL come from the germline V gene. CDR3 size: 15 residues. Trimming shortened V by 3 bases and J by 1 base, and 12 bases separated the two germline ends. CDR3 sequence reads: CASSQIVAGNTEAFF. The DNA for the CDR3 is TGCGCCAGCAGCCAGATTGTAGCAGGGAACACTGAAGCTTTCTTT.

This clonotype was seen a handful of times. This chain uses TRBV20-1 with TRBJ1-2; D remains ambiguous. With 1 base removed from V and 1 base from J, the gap between germline ends came to 7 bases. Germline V gene sequence: CDR1 DFQATT, CDR2 SNEGSKA (reference sequence). The CDR3 spans 13 residues. The CDR3 nucleotides are TGCAGTGCTAGAGTAGGCGGTAACTATGGCTACACCTTC. Its protein is CSARVGGNYGYTF.

Note on this clonotype: This may stem from a read error, because a much larger clone lies one nucleotide away. The rearrangement links TRBV12-3 or TRBV12-4 to TRBJ1-1; D is perhaps TRBD1 (6 bases). The CDR3 has 14 residues. V lost 6 bases and J lost 6, with 17 bases in between. CDR3 nucleotide sequence: TGTGCCAGCAGGTCCTGGGTCGGGGGGCCTGAAGCTTTCTTT. Amino acid sequence: CASRSWVGGPEAFF.

The chain recombines TRBV2 with TRBJ2-7, with 7 bases matching TRBD2. The CDR3 is made up of 17 amino acids. V lost 0 bases, J lost 2 bases, and 10 bases stayed unmatched. Germline loops: CDR1 SNHLY, CDR2 FYNNEI. CDR3 coding DNA: TGTGCCAGCAGTGAAGCGGGGCGTCGGGCGGGAGCCTACGAGCAGTACTTC. This gives the protein CASSEAGRRAGAYEQYF.

V and J are TRBV7-9 and TRBJ1-1; D unresolved. Trimming removed 6 bases at V and 0 bases at J, with 23 bases between. The CDR3 has 18 amino acids. CDR1 and CDR2 (germline): SEHNR, FQNEAQ (reference sequence). The CDR3 loop is CASRLMDVGSPMNTEAFF. In nucleotides, the CDR3 is TGTGCCAGCAGGTTAATGGACGTAGGCAGTCCAATGAACACTGAAGCTTTCTTT.

Only a few counts were recorded for this clonotype. The V and J genes are TRBV7-9 and TRBJ1-1, with no clear D. The V gene lost 4 bases and the J gene lost 1 base, with 10 bases spanning the gap. The CDR3 has 14 amino acids. Germline values: CDR1 SEHNR, CDR2 FQNEAQ (reference sequence). This chain's CDR3 is CASSSYGPNTEAFF. CDR3 DNA: TGTGCCAGCAGCTCCTACGGGCCGAACACTGAAGCTTTCTTT.

This clonotype occurred a few times. The rearrangement links TRBV7-2 to TRBJ2-3, with D perhaps assigned TRBD1 or TRBD2 (5 bases each). Germline CDR1 is SGHTA and CDR2 is FQGNSA. With 5 bases removed from V and 10 bases from J, the gap between germline ends came to 19 bases. The CDR3 runs to 14 residues. This chain's CDR3 is CASSPAGTYQAQYF. In DNA, the CDR3 is TGTGCCAGCAGCCCGGCAGGGACCTACCAAGCGCAGTATTTT.

The chain carries TRBV11-3 and TRBJ2-1; 7 bases line up with TRBD1. Unmatched junction bases numbered 6, after V lost 5 bases and J lost 2 bases. Germline V gene sequence: CDR1 SGHNT, CDR2 YENEEA. This CDR3 comprises 15 residues. CDR3 DNA sequence: TGTGCCAGCAGCGACCGGGACAGACCCTACAATGAGCAGTTCTTC. This codes for CASSDRDRPYNEQFF.

There are many counts of this clonotype. V and J are TRBV20-1 and TRBJ2-1; 7 bases agree with TRBD2. CDR1 DFQATT and CDR2 SNEGSKA come from the germline V gene (reference sequence). This CDR3 contains 13 residues. V lost 6 bases and J lost 10; bases outside the gene matches: 12. The CDR3 protein is CSAYGGIDIEQFF. DNA for the CDR3: TGCAGTGCATACGGGGGGATCGACATCGAGCAGTTCTTC.

This clonotype was recorded many times. The chain has TRBV12-3 or TRBV12-4 and TRBJ2-1; 11 nucleotides align to TRBD2. Trimming at V came to 4 bases and at J to 4 bases, leaving 6 bases not matched to a gene. CDR3 length equals 16 residues. CDR3 sequence (DNA): TGTGCCAGCAGTTCCGCCACTAGCGGGAGTTACAATGAGCAGTTCTTC. Its protein is CASSSATSGSYNEQFF.

In this sample, this clonotype turned up a few times. This chain links TRBV12-3 or TRBV12-4 with TRBJ2-5; no clear D. V lost 9 bases and J 1 base, leaving 15 bases between the germline ends. The CDR3 is 14 residues long. CDR3 nucleotides: TGTGCCAGTAAAAACAGAGCCTTCCAAGAGACCCAGTACTTC. This codes for CASKNRAFQETQYF.

In this sample, this clonotype turned up a few times. This sequence joins TRBV20-1 and TRBJ2-7, with 8 bases matching TRBD1. J was trimmed by 1 base and V by 2 bases; bases with no gene match: 4. Per the germline V gene, CDR1 is DFQATT and CDR2 is SNEGSKA (reference sequence). The CDR3 totals 14 residues. The CDR3 bases are TGCAGTGCTAGAAGTGGGACAGGATCCTACGAGCAGTACTTC. Its protein is CSARSGTGSYEQYF.

The V and J genes are TRBV12-3 or TRBV12-4 and TRBJ1-6; D call uncertain. This CDR3 spans 15 amino acids. Between the trimmed V and J ends, which lost 2 bases and 7 bases, there was a span of 12 bases. CDR3 DNA: TGTGCCAGCAGTTTAAGCTTTTCGACGAATTCACCCCTCCACTTT. Its translation is CASSLSFSTNSPLHF.

This clonotype was detected only a few times. The chain carries TRBV3-1 and TRBJ1-5, with 8 bases fitting TRBD1. V was pared by 2 bases and J by 3 bases, with 3 bases of the junction left unmatched. Per the germline V gene, CDR1 is LGHDT and CDR2 is YNNKEL (reference sequence). This CDR3 contains 15 residues. The CDR3 protein is CASSQTDRDNQPQHF. In DNA form, the CDR3 reads TGTGCCAGCAGCCAAACGGACAGGGACAATCAGCCCCAGCATTTT. The entire variable domain, with the rest obtained from reference TRBV3-1 and TRBJ1-5, is as follows: DTAVSQTPKYLVTQMGNDKSIKCEQNLGHDTMYWYKQDSKKFLKIMFSYNNKELIINETVPNRFSPKSPDKAHLNLHINSLELGDSAVYFCASSQTDRDNQPQHFGDGTRLSIL.

This clonotype turned up a few times. The rearrangement uses TRBV25-1 and TRBJ1-1, with D possibly TRBD1 on 6 matching bases. The V gene's germline CDR1 is MGHDK and CDR2 SYGVNS. The CDR3 runs to 14 residues. Trimming stripped 4 bases from V and 5 bases from J, with 14 bases between. CDR3 DNA sequence: TGTGCCAGCAGTGTCACAGGGATGTGGACTGAAGCTTTCTTT. It encodes CASSVTGMWTEAFF.

The chain links TRBV7-2 to TRBJ1-5, with D hard to call. The CDR3 runs 14 residues. Germline lookup yields CDR1 SGHTA and CDR2 FQGNSA. The V end lost 1 base, the J end lost 6 bases, and 10 bases lay between the germline ends. CDR3 sequence: CASSLGRAAQPQHF. CDR3 DNA: TGTGCCAGCAGCTTAGGGCGGGCCGCTCAGCCCCAGCATTTT.

This clonotype was seen a few times. Germline and junction disagree at one end, which may indicate a read error. The V call is TRBV7-7, the J call TRBJ2-2; D possibly corresponds to TRBD2 (6 bases). Germline V CDR1 and CDR2: SSHAT, FNYEAQ (reference sequence). The CDR3 has 15 residues. CDR3 region: CASSLALAGTGELFF. CDR3 in DNA: TGTGCTAGCAGCTTAGCACTAGCTGGCACCGGGGAGCTGTTTTTT.

J is TRBJ2-1 and V is TRBV5-1; a possible D gene is TRBD2 (5 bases). This CDR3 is built from 17 residues. In germline, CDR1 is SGHRS, CDR2 YFSETQ. V was trimmed by 0 bases and J by 0 bases, leaving 13 bases between them. CDR3 amino acids: CASSLDFETNSYNEQFF. CDR3 in DNA: TGCGCCAGCAGCTTGGATTTTGAGACTAACTCCTACAATGAGCAGTTCTTC.

The rearrangement joins TRBV5-1 to TRBJ2-3, with 14 bases identical to TRBD2. CDR3 length equals 17 residues. The V gene's germline CDR1 is SGHRS and CDR2 YFSETQ. After removal of 3 bases from V and 3 bases from J, the junction contained 6 bases not matched to a gene. The CDR3, as DNA: TGCGCCAGCAGCTCAGGACTAGCGGGAGGAATAACAGATACGCAGTATTTT. The encoded protein is CASSSGLAGGITDTQYF.